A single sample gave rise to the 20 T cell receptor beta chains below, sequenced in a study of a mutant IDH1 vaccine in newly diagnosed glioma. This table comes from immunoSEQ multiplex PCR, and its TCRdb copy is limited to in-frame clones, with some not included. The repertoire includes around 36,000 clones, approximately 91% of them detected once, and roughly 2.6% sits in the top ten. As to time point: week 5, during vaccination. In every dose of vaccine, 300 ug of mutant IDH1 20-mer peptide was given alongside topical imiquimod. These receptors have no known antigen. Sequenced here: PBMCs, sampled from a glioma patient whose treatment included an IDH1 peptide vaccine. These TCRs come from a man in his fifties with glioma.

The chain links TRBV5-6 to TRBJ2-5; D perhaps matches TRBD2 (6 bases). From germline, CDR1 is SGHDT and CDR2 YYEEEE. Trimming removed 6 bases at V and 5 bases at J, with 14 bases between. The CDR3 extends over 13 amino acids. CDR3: CASNRLVRETQYF. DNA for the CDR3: TGTGCCAGCAACCGACTAGTCCGGGAGACCCAGTACTTC.

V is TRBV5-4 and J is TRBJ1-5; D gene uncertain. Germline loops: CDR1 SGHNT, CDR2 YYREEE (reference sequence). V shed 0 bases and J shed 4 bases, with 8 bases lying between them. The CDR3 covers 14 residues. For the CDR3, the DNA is TGTGCCAGCAGCTTGGGGACGGATAATCAGCCCCAGCATTTT. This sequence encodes CASSLGTDNQPQHF.

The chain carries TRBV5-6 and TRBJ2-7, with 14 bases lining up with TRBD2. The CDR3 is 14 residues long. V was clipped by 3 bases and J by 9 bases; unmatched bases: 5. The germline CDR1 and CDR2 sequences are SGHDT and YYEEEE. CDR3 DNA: TGTGCCAGCAGCTCGGGACTAGCGGGAGTCGCGCAGTACTTC. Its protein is CASSSGLAGVAQYF.

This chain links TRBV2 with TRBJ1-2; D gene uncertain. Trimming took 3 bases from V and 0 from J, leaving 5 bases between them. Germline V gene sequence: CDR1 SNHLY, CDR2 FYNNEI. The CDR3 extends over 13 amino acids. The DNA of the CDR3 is TGTGCCAGCAGTGAGCGGTCTAACTATGGCTACACCTTC. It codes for CASSERSNYGYTF.

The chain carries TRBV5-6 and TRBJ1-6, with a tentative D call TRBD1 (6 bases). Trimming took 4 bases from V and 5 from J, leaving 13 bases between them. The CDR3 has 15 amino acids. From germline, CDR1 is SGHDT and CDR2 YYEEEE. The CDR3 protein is CASSPGQTNNSPLHF. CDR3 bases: TGTGCCAGCAGCCCAGGACAGACAAATAATTCACCCCTCCACTTT.

In DNA, the CDR3 is TGCGCCAGCAGCTTGGAGGGGGTTAACGGGGAGCTGTTTTTT. Translation gives CASSLEGVNGELFF. The V and J genes are TRBV5-1 and TRBJ2-2; maybe TRBD1 (6 bases). V was cut by 0 bases and J by 7 bases, with 10 bases left in between. CDR1 and CDR2 (germline): SGHRS, YFSETQ. The CDR3 length is 14 residues.

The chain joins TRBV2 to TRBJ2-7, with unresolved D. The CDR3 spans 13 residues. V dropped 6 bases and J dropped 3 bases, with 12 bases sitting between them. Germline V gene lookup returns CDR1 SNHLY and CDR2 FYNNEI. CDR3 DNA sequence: TGTGCCAGCAGCTCCGGGTCGGGCTACGAGCAGTACTTC. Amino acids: CASSSGSGYEQYF. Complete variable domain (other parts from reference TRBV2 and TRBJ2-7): EPEVTQTPSHQVTQMGQEVILRCVPISNHLYFYWYRQILGQKVEFLVSFYNNEISEKSEIFDDQFSVERPDGSNFTLKIRSTKLEDSAMYFCASSSGSGYEQYFGPGTRLTVT.

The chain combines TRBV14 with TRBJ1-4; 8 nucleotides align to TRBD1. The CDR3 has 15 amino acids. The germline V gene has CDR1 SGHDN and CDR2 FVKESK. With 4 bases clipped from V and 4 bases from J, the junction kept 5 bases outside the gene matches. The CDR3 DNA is TGTGCCAGCAGCCGGCGGACAGGGATTAATGAAAAACTGTTTTTT. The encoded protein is CASSRRTGINEKLFF. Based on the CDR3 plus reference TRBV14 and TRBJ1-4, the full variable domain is EAGVTQFPSHSVIEKGQTVTLRCDPISGHDNLYWYRRVMGKEIKFLLHFVKESKQDESGMPNNRFLAERTGGTYSTLKVQPAELEDSGVYFCASSRRTGINEKLFFGSGTQLSVL.

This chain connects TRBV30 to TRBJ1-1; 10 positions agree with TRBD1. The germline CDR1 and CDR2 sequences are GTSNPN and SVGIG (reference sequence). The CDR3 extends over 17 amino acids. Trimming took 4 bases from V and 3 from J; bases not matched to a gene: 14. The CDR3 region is CAWMVWGYGQGDTEAFF. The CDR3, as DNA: TGTGCCTGGATGGTTTGGGGCTATGGACAGGGGGACACTGAAGCTTTCTTT.

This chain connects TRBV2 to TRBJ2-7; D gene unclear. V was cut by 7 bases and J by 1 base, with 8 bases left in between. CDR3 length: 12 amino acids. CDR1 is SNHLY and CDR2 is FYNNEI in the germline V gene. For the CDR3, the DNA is TGTGCCAGCAAGGGTCCATCCTACGAGCAGTACTTC. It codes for CASKGPSYEQYF.

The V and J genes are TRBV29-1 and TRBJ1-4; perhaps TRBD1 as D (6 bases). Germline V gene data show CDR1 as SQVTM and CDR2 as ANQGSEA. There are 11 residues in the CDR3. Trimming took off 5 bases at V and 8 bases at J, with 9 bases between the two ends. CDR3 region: CSVHRGEKLFF. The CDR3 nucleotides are TGCAGCGTTCATAGGGGGGAAAAACTGTTTTTT.

CDR3 nucleotides: TGTGCCAGCAGCTTAGACGGGAGAAGAGAGCAGTACTTC. This encodes CASSLDGRREQYF. V gene TRBV7-9 combines with J gene TRBJ2-7, with D perhaps TRBD2 (6 bases). The CDR3 sequence is 13 residues long. V shed 1 base and J shed 7 bases, with 11 bases lying between them. The germline V gene has CDR1 SEHNR and CDR2 FQNEAQ (reference sequence).

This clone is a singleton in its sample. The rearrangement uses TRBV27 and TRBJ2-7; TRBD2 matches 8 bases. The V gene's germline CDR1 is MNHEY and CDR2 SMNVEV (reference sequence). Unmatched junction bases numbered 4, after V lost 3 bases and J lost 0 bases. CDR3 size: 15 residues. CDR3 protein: CASSFSGVASYEQYF. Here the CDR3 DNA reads TGTGCCAGCAGTTTTAGCGGGGTAGCCTCCTACGAGCAGTACTTC.

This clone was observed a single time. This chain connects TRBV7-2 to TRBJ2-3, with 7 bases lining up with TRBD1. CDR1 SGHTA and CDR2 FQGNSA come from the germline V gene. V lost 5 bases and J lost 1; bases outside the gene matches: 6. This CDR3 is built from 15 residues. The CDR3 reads CASSRGTARTDTQYF. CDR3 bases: TGTGCCAGCAGCCGTGGGACAGCTCGCACAGATACGCAGTATTTT.

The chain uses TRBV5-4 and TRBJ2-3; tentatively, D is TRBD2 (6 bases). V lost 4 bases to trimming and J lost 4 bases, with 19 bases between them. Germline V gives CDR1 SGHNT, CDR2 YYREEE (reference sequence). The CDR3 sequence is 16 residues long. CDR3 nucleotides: TGTGCCAGCAGCCCCACGGGGGTTTTTTCGGCAGATACGCAGTATTTT. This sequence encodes CASSPTGVFSADTQYF.

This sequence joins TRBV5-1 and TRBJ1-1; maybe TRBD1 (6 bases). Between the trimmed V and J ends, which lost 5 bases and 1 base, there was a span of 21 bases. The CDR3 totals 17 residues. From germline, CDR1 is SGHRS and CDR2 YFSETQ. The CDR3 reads CASRELQGDVENTEAFF. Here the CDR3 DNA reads TGCGCCAGCAGGGAATTACAGGGTGATGTCGAGAACACTGAAGCTTTCTTT.

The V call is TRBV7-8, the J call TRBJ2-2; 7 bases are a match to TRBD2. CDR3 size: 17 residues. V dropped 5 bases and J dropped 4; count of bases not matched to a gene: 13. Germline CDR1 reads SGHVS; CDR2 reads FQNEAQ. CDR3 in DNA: TGTGCCAGCAGCCCTAATTCGGGGCGGGGGATCACCGGGGAGCTGTTTTTT. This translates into CASSPNSGRGITGELFF. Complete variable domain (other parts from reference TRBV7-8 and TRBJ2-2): GAGVSQSPRYKVAKRGQDVALRCDPISGHVSLFWYQQALGQGPEFLTYFQNEAQLDKSGLPSDRFFAERPEGSVSTLKIQRTQQEDSAVYLCASSPNSGRGITGELFFGEGSRLTVL.

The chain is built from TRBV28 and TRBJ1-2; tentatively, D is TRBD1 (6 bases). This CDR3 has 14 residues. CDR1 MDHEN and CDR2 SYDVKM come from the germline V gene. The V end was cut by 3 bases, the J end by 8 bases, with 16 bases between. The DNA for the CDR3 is TGTGCCAGCAGTTTTTCTCGACAGGTGAAGGGCTACACCTTC. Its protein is CASSFSRQVKGYTF.

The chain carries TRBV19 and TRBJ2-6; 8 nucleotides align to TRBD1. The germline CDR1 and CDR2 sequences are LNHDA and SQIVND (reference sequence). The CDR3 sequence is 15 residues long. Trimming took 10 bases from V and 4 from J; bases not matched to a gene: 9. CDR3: CATAYRGVGANVLTF. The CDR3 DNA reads TGTGCCACCGCCTACAGGGGGGTCGGGGCCAACGTCCTGACTTTC.

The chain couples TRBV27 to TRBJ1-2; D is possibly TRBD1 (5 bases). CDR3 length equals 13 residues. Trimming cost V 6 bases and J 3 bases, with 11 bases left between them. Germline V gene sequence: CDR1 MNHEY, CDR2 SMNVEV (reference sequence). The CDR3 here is CASSPQAYYGYTF. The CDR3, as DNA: TGTGCCAGCAGCCCACAGGCGTACTATGGCTACACCTTC.